The present T cell receptor (beta chain) was sequenced within a study of beta chain features in type 1 diabetes. The study reverse transcribed the entire isolated RNA, so it sequenced expressed TCRB transcripts. Sequencing was performed with immunoSEQ multiplex PCR; in TCRdb, only in-frame clones are kept and a portion is missing. The sample includes about 180,000 clones, under 9.5% of them seen just once. This CDR3 has 19 amino acids. CDR1 is LNHDA, CDR2 SQIVND, per germline (reference sequence). Trimming took 7 bases from V and 1 from J; bases not matched to a gene: 14. Study-wide results and limits: Moderate yet significant TCRB CDR3 shortening was seen in Type 1 diabetes patients in all four CD4+ subsets.

About this clone itself: Its antigen remains unknown.

The genes are TRBV19 and TRBJ2-3; 13 bases are shared with TRBD2. The receptor was derived from a man younger than 30 with type 1 diabetes. Specimen: central memory CD4+ T cells from blood. The CDR3 protein is CASTSGWTSGSLGTDTQYF. The CDR3 nucleotides read TGTGCCAGTACCTCCGGGTGGACTAGCGGGAGTTTGGGCACAGATACGCAGTATTTT.